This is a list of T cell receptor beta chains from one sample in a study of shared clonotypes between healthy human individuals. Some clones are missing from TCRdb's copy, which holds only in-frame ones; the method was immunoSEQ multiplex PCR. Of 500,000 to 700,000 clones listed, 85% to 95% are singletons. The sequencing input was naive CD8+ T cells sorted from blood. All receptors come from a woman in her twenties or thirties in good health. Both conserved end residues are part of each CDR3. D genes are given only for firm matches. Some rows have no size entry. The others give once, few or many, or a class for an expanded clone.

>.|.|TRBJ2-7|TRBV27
CASSLDSNYEQYF
TGTGCCAGCAGTTTAGACTCTAACTACGAGCAGTACTTC
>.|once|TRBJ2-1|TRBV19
CASCPLGSYNEQFF
TGTGCCAGTTGTCCTCTCGGATCATACAATGAGCAGTTCTTC
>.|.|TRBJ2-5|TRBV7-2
CASSEPWPMGETQYF
TGTGCCAGCAGCGAACCCTGGCCTATGGGAGAGACCCAGTACTTC
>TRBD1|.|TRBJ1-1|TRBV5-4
CASSLAGGWNTEAFF
TGTGCCAGCAGCTTGGCAGGGGGATGGAACACTGAAGCTTTCTTT
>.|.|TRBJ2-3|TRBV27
CASSYRTGVGTDTQYF
TGTGCCAGCAGTTATAGGACGGGGGTGGGCACAGATACGCAGTATTTT
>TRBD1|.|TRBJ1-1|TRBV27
CASSLHIGQGAKAFF
TGTGCCAGCAGTCTCCACATAGGACAGGGGGCAAAAGCTTTCTTT
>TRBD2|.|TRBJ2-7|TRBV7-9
CASSSGTTTYEQYF
TGTGCCAGCAGCTCCGGGACTACCACCTACGAGCAGTACTTC
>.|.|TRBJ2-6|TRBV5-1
CASSSGRGRPGQGSNVLTF
TGCGCCAGCAGCTCGGGCAGGGGTCGCCCGGGGCAGGGGTCCAACGTCCTGACTTTC
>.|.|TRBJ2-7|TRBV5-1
CASSQGYEQYF
TGCGCCAGCAGTCAGGGGTACGAGCAGTACTTC
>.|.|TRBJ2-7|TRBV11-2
CASSFSGEQYF
TGTGCCAGCAGCTTCAGTGGGGAGCAGTACTTC
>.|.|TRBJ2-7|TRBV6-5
CASIRQEDSYEQYF
TGTGCCAGCATTAGACAGGAAGACTCCTACGAGCAGTACTTC
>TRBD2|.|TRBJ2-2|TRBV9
CASSGRGTSGRNTGELFF
TGTGCCAGCAGCGGACGAGGGACTAGCGGGAGGAACACCGGGGAGCTGTTTTTT
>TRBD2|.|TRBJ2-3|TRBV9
CASSGTGTSGTDTQYF
TGTGCCAGCAGCGGGACCGGGACTAGCGGCACAGATACGCAGTATTTT
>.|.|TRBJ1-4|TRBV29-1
CSVLPGGGANEKLFF
TGCAGCGTGCTCCCCGGCGGGGGCGCTAATGAAAAACTGTTTTTT
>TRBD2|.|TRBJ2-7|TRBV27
CASSYRASGSYEQYF
TGTGCCAGCAGTTATCGGGCTAGCGGGAGTTACGAGCAGTACTTC
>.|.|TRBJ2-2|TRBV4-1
CASSQESRLDPGELFF
TGCGCCAGCAGCCAAGAATCCCGACTAGATCCCGGGGAGCTGTTTTTT
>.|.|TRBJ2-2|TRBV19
CASREQGFGELFF
TGTGCCAGTAGGGAACAGGGTTTTGGGGAGCTGTTTTTT
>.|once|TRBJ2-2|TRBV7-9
CASSPLTGELFF
TGTGCCAGCAGCCCACTCACCGGGGAGCTGTTTTTT
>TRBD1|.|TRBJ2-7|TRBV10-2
CASSPDRAGEQYF
TGCGCCAGCAGCCCAGACAGGGCTGGTGAGCAGTACTTC
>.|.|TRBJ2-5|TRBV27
CASSLSTSAETQYF
TGTGCCAGCAGTTTATCGACCAGTGCAGAGACCCAGTACTTC
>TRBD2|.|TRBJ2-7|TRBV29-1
CSVVGWGREDPYEQYF
TGCAGCGTTGTCGGCTGGGGCCGGGAGGACCCCTACGAGCAGTACTTC
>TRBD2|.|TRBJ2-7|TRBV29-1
CSVEPRTSGSSISSEGSYEQYF
TGCAGCGTTGAGCCGCGGACTAGCGGGAGTAGTATCTCTTCTGAGGGGTCCTACGAGCAGTACTTC
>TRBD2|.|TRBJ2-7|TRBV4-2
CASSQEGTSGSYEQYF
TGTGCCAGCAGCCAAGAGGGGACTAGCGGATCCTACGAGCAGTACTTC
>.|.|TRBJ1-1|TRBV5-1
CASSLEIGATEAFF
TGCGCCAGCAGCTTGGAGATAGGGGCAACTGAAGCTTTCTTT
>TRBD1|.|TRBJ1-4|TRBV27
CASSLFWTGNEKLFF
TGTGCCAGCAGTTTATTTTGGACAGGAAATGAAAAACTGTTTTTT
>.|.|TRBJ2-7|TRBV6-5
CASSYGWSGESYEQYF
TGTGCCAGCAGTTACGGTTGGTCCGGGGAATCCTACGAGCAGTACTTC
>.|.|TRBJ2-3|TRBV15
CATSRDGAGSTDTQYF
TGTGCCACCAGCAGAGATGGGGCAGGGAGCACAGATACGCAGTATTTT